This is a list of T cell receptor beta chains from one sample in a study of beta chain features in type 1 diabetes. Using immunoSEQ multiplex PCR, the repertoire was profiled, and TCRdb retains in-frame clones only, with some absent. This sample has under 300,000 clones, with approximately 20% found just once. Sequencing was carried out using naive CD4+ T cells from blood. Every receptor here comes from a woman aged 40-49 years with type 1 diabetes. Both conserved end residues are part of each CDR3. A D gene is named only where the DNA matches it firmly. Size is stated for part of the rows, as once, few or many counts, or as a class when the clone is expanded.

cdr3_aa	cdr3_nt	j_call	clone_size	d_call	v_call
CASSSTGGVYSNQPQHF	TGTGCCAGCAGCTCCACGGGGGGGGTTTATAGCAATCAGCCCCAGCATTTT	TRBJ1-5	.	.	TRBV5-4
CASSLGLAGTGELFF	TGTGCCAGCAGCTTGGGGCTAGCGGGGACCGGGGAGCTGTTTTTT	TRBJ2-2	.	TRBD2	TRBV7-3
CTSSQEEQRGGHEQYF	TGCACCAGCAGCCAAGAGGAGCAGCGGGGAGGCCACGAGCAGTACTTC	TRBJ2-7	.	.	TRBV1
CASSEVGQGNTGELFF	TGTGCCAGCAGTGAAGTGGGACAGGGAAACACCGGGGAGCTGTTTTTT	TRBJ2-2	once	TRBD1	TRBV2
CASSLTADTYGYTF	TGTGCCAGCAGCTTAACCGCAGACACCTATGGCTACACCTTC	TRBJ1-2	.	.	TRBV7-9
CASSPTRFRDTQYF	TGTGCCAGCAGCCCAACTAGATTCCGGGATACGCAGTATTTT	TRBJ2-3	.	.	TRBV14
CASSPDRGRETQYF	TGTGCCAGCAGCCCGGACAGGGGGCGAGAGACCCAGTACTTC	TRBJ2-5	few	TRBD1	TRBV7-9
CASSPSRGVGYEQYF	TGTGCCAGCAGTCCCTCAAGGGGCGTCGGCTACGAGCAGTACTTC	TRBJ2-7	.	.	TRBV28
CASSQDSEGGTEAFF	TGCGCCAGCAGCCAAGATTCGGAGGGAGGCACTGAAGCTTTCTTT	TRBJ1-1	.	.	TRBV4-3
CASSLGGLAKNIQYF	TGTGCCAGCAGTTTGGGAGGATTAGCCAAAAACATTCAGTACTTC	TRBJ2-4	.	.	TRBV28
CASSESLAGIGEQFF	TGTGCCAGCAGTGAAAGTCTAGCGGGAATCGGTGAGCAGTTCTTC	TRBJ2-1	few	TRBD2	TRBV2
CASSPSRVQETQYF	TGTGCCAGCAGTCCCTCGCGGGTCCAAGAGACCCAGTACTTC	TRBJ2-5	.	.	TRBV27
CSLGRGNTEAFF	TGCAGCCTCGGAAGAGGGAACACTGAAGCTTTCTTT	TRBJ1-1	few	.	TRBV29-1
CASSPGQGLAKNIQYF	TGTGCCAGCAGTCCTGGACAGGGACTAGCCAAAAACATTCAGTACTTC	TRBJ2-4	.	TRBD1	TRBV27
CASSAGGFWDQPQHF	TGTGCCAGCAGCGCGGGAGGGTTCTGGGATCAGCCCCAGCATTTT	TRBJ1-5	.	.	TRBV7-2
CASSLAREGRGELFF	TGTGCCAGCAGTTTAGCGCGGGAGGGCCGTGGGGAGCTGTTTTTT	TRBJ2-2	.	TRBD2	TRBV28
CASSSLQGASTDTQYF	TGTGCCAGCAGCTCGTTACAGGGGGCGAGCACAGATACGCAGTATTTT	TRBJ2-3	.	TRBD1	TRBV11-2
CASSVGGTDTQYF	TGTGCCAGTAGTGTTGGAGGCACAGATACGCAGTATTTT	TRBJ2-3	.	.	TRBV19
CASSLATVLDTEAFF	TGTGCCAGCAGCTTAGCCACAGTCCTCGACACTGAAGCTTTCTTT	TRBJ1-1	.	.	TRBV7-2
CASSIGAGAESPGKIF	TGTGCCAGTAGTATAGGAGCGGGGGCGGAATCACCAGGGAAGATCTTC	TRBJ2-1	few	TRBD2	TRBV19
CASSRLGTGDTNYGYTF	TGTGCCAGCTCACGACTTGGGACAGGGGATACCAACTATGGCTACACCTTC	TRBJ1-2	.	TRBD1	TRBV18
CASSLGTGVKETQYF	TGTGCCAGCAGTTTGGGGACAGGGGTTAAGGAGACCCAGTACTTC	TRBJ2-5	.	TRBD1	TRBV28
CASSSGWETQYF	TGCGCCAGCAGCTCGGGTTGGGAGACCCAGTACTTC	TRBJ2-5	few	.	TRBV5-1
CASSVGAGQPQHF	TGTGCCAGCAGCGTAGGGGCCGGTCAGCCCCAGCATTTT	TRBJ1-5	few	.	TRBV9
CASSLDRQGQTEAFF	TGCGCCAGCAGCTTGGACAGACAGGGGCAGACTGAAGCTTTCTTT	TRBJ1-1	few	TRBD1	TRBV5-1
CASSLAIAGELFF	TGCGCCAGCAGTCTAGCAATCGCCGGGGAGCTGTTTTTT	TRBJ2-2	.	.	TRBV5-1
CASSPGTSAQETQYF	TGTGCCAGCTCACCAGGGACTAGCGCCCAAGAGACCCAGTACTTC	TRBJ2-5	.	TRBD2	TRBV18
CASSAQGNRYNEQFF	TGTGCCAGCAGCGCACAGGGGAATAGGTACAATGAGCAGTTCTTC	TRBJ2-1	.	TRBD1	TRBV7-2
CASSDPTSVYEQFF	TGTGCCAGCAGCGATCCTACTAGCGTCTATGAGCAGTTCTTC	TRBJ2-1	.	TRBD2	TRBV28
CASSTQTGDYEQYF	TGTGCCAGCTCAACACAGACAGGAGACTACGAGCAGTACTTC	TRBJ2-7	few	.	TRBV18
CSAREETQYF	TGCAGTGCCCGAGAGGAGACCCAGTACTTC	TRBJ2-5	few	.	TRBV20-1
CASTLGGGAGTQYF	TGTGCCAGCACCTTAGGAGGGGGGGCCGGTACGCAGTATTTT	TRBJ2-3	.	.	TRBV28
CASSLETQGELFF	TGTGCTAGCAGCTTAGAGACTCAGGGGGAGCTGTTTTTT	TRBJ2-2	.	.	TRBV7-7
CASSMTGEFSNQPQHF	TGCGCCAGCAGCATGACAGGAGAGTTTAGCAATCAGCCCCAGCATTTT	TRBJ1-5	.	.	TRBV5-1
CASSPPGTDTQYF	TGTGCCAGCTCACCCCCTGGCACAGATACGCAGTATTTT	TRBJ2-3	few	.	TRBV18
CASSGASGRALNEQFF	TGCGCCAGCAGTGGGGCTAGCGGGAGGGCCTTAAATGAGCAGTTCTTC	TRBJ2-1	.	TRBD2	TRBV4-3
CASSQEPHGNTEAFF	TGCGCCAGCAGCCAAGAACCGCACGGGAACACTGAAGCTTTCTTT	TRBJ1-1	few	.	TRBV4-1
CASSLASAGVEAFF	TGCGCCAGCAGCTTGGCCTCGGCAGGGGTTGAAGCTTTCTTT	TRBJ1-1	.	.	TRBV5-1
CASSLEGTSKFF	TGTGCCAGCAGCTTAGAAGGGACTAGTAAGTTCTTC	TRBJ2-1	.	TRBD2	TRBV7-2
CASSLGTGVYGYTF	TGTGCCAGCAGTTTAGGGACAGGGGTCTATGGCTACACCTTC	TRBJ1-2	few	TRBD1	TRBV28
CSGGQGDYGYTF	TGCAGCGGCGGACAGGGGGACTATGGCTACACCTTC	TRBJ1-2	few	TRBD1	TRBV29-1
CASSRRDRVTGELFF	TGTGCCAGCAGCCGGCGGGACAGGGTAACCGGGGAGCTGTTTTTT	TRBJ2-2	.	TRBD1	TRBV9
CASSLGGKHGYTF	TGTGCCAGCAGCTTAGGAGGGAAGCATGGCTACACCTTC	TRBJ1-2	.	.	TRBV7-9
CASSGGTEAYEQYF	TGTGCCAGCAGCGGAGGGACAGAGGCGTACGAGCAGTACTTC	TRBJ2-7	.	.	TRBV7-6
CASTPGLNYGYTF	TGTGCCAGTACCCCGGGACTAAACTATGGCTACACCTTC	TRBJ1-2	.	.	TRBV19
CASSQDPLRGGDSNQPQHF	TGTGCCAGCAGCCAAGATCCTTTAAGGGGTGGCGATAGCAATCAGCCCCAGCATTTT	TRBJ1-5	few	.	TRBV4-2
CSVEGRQRSGYTF	TGCAGCGTTGAGGGTAGGCAACGGAGTGGCTACACCTTC	TRBJ1-2	.	.	TRBV29-1
CASGLQGIGELFF	TGCGCCAGCGGGTTACAGGGGATCGGGGAGCTGTTTTTT	TRBJ2-2	.	TRBD1	TRBV4-3
CASSSRGAGGRRDTQYF	TGTGCCAGCAGCTCCCGAGGGGCGGGAGGGCGACGGGATACGCAGTATTTT	TRBJ2-3	.	TRBD2	TRBV5-6
CASSPDSQETQYF	TGTGCCAGCAGTCCCGACAGCCAAGAGACCCAGTACTTC	TRBJ2-5	few	.	TRBV6-5
CASSGFTGNQPQHF	TGTGCCAGCAGCGGCTTCACAGGGAATCAGCCCCAGCATTTT	TRBJ1-5	.	.	TRBV28
CASSPADREAYGYTF	TGTGCCAGCAGCCCCGCTGACAGGGAGGCTTATGGCTACACCTTC	TRBJ1-2	.	TRBD1	TRBV5-5
CASSQERAPNRYTF	TGCGCCAGCAGCCAAGAGAGGGCCCCGAATCGCTACACCTTC	TRBJ1-2	few	.	TRBV4-1
CASSLLYYEQYF	TGTGCCAGCAGCCTCCTTTACTACGAGCAGTACTTC	TRBJ2-7	.	.	TRBV7-2
CATSQMEAIQYF	TGTGCCACCAGCCAGATGGAGGCGATTCAGTACTTC	TRBJ2-4	.	.	TRBV15
CASSIVADRYDGYTF	TGTGCCAGTAGTATCGTTGCGGACAGGTATGATGGCTACACCTTC	TRBJ1-2	few	TRBD1	TRBV19
CASSPRLAGGETQYF	TGTGCCAGCAGCCCACGACTAGCGGGAGGGGAGACCCAGTACTTC	TRBJ2-5	.	TRBD2	TRBV7-2
CASQVGGKEKLFF	TGTGCCAGTCAGGTTGGGGGGAAGGAAAAACTGTTTTTT	TRBJ1-4	few	.	TRBV28
CASSLVTGGEQYF	TGTGCCAGCAGCTTGGTGACAGGGGGCGAGCAGTACTTC	TRBJ2-7	.	TRBD1	TRBV5-4
CASSPLTGATDTQYF	TGCGCCAGCAGCCCACTGACAGGGGCCACAGATACGCAGTATTTT	TRBJ2-3	.	TRBD1	TRBV5-1